This T cell receptor (beta chain) was observed in a study of PD-L1 blockade in urothelial cancer. In the study overall: Blood analysis occurred 3 weeks (second dose) and 6 weeks after treatment start.

V dropped 3 bases and J dropped 13; count of bases not matched to a gene: 13. The CDR3 runs 14 residues. Germline V gene sequence: CDR1 GTSNPN, CDR2 SVGIG (reference sequence). Time point meaning: peripheral blood 6 weeks after treatment start. Synthetic templates analogous to TCR were spiked into all PCRs individually. TCRdb's copy holds only in-frame clones and misses some; the assay was immunoSEQ multiplex PCR. In the table there are about 76,000 clones, 80% to 95% of which are singletons. The sequence came from a woman of 80 years or more with urothelial cancer. Sample: PBMCs, taken around atezolizumab (anti-PD-L1) treatment. This chain joins TRBV30 and TRBJ2-2; 8 bases agree with TRBD1. Here the CDR3 DNA reads TGTGCCTGGAGAACTCAAGGGACAGGAGGAGGGCTGTTTTTT. This encodes CAWRTQGTGGGLFF.